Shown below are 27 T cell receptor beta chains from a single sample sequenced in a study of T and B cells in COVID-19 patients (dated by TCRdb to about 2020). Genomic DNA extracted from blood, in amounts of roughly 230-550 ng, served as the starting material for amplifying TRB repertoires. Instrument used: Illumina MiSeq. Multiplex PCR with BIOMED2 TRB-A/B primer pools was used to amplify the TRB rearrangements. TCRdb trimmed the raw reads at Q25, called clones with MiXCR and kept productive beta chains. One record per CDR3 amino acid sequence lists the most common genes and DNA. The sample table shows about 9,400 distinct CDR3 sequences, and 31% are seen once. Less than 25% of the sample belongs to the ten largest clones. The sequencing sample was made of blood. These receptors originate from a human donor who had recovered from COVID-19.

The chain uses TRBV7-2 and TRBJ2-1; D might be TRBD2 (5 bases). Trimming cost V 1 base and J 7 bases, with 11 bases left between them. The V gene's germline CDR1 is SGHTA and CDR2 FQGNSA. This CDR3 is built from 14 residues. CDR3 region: CASSLGRAGNEQFF. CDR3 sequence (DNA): TGTGCCAGCAGCTTAGGGCGGGCGGGTAATGAGCAGTTCTTC. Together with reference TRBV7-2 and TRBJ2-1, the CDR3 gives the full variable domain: GAGVSQSPSNKVTEKGKDVELRCDPISGHTALYWYRQSLGQGLEFLIYFQGNSAPDKSGLPSDRFSAERTGGSVSTLTIQRTQQEDSAVYLCASSLGRAGNEQFFGPGTRLTVL.

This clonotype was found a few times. CDR3 sequence (DNA): TGTGCCAGCAGCTCCGCAGCTGAAGCTTTCTTT. Encoded protein: CASSSAAEAFF. The chain employs TRBV13 and TRBJ1-1; D is uncertain. This CDR3 has 11 residues. CDR1 and CDR2 from the germline V gene are PRHDT and FYEKMQ (reference sequence). Deletions cut 4 bases from V and 6 bases from J, with 6 bases between.

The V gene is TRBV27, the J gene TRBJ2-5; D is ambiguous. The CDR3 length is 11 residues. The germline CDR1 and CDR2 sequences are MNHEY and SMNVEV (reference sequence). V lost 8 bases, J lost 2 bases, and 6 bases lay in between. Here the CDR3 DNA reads TGTGCCAGCGGGCCTCAAGAGACCCAGTACTTC. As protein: CASGPQETQYF.

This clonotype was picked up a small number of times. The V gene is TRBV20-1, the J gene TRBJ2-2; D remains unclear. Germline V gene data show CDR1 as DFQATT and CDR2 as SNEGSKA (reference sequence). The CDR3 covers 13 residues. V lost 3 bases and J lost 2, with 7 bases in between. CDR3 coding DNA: TGCAGTGCTAGCGGTTATAACACCGGGGAGCTGTTTTTT. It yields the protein CSASGYNTGELFF.

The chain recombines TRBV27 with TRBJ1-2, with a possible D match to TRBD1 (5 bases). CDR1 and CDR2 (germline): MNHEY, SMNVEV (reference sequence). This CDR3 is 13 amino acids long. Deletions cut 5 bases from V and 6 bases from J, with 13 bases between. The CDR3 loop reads CASSASGTDGYTF. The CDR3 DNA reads TGTGCCAGCAGTGCCTCCGGGACTGATGGCTACACCTTC.

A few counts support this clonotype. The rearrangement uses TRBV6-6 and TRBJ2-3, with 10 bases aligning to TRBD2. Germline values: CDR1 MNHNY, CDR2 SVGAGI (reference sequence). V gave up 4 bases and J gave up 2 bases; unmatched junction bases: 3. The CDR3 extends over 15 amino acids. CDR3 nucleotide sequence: TGTGCCAGCAGTTTTAGCGGGGGGAACACAGATACGCAGTATTTT. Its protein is CASSFSGGNTDTQYF.

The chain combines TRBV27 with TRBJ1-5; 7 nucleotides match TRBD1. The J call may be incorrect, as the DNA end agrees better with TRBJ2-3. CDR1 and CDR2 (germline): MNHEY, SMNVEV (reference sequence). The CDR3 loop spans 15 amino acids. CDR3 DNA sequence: TGTGCCAGCAGTGAAGGGGGCACTCCCGCTCAGCCCCAGTATTTT. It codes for CASSEGGTPAQPQYF.

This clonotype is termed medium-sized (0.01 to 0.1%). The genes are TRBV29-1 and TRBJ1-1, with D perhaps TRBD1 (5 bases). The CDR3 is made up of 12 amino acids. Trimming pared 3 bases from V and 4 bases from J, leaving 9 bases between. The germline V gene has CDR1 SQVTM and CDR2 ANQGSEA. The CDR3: CSVDSGGTEAFF. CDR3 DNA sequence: TGCAGCGTTGATTCGGGGGGCACTGAAGCTTTCTTT. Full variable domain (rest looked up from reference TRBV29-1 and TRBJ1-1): SAVISQKPSRDICQRGTSLTIQCQVDSQVTMMFWYRQQPGQSLTLIATANQGSEATYESGFVIDKFPISRPNLTFSTLTVSNMSPEDSSIYLCSVDSGGTEAFFGQGTRLTVV.

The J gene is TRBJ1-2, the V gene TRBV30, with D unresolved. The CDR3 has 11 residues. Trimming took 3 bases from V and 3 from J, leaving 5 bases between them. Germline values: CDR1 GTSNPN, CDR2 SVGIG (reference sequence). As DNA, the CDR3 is TGTGCCTGGAGCCCCGACTATGGCTACACCTTC. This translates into CAWSPDYGYTF.

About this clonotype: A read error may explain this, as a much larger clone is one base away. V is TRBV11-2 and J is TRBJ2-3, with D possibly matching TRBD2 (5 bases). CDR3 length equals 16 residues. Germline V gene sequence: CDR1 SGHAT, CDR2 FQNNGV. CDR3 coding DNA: TGTGCCAGCAGCTTATACGGGATACCTAGCACAAATACGCAGTATTTT. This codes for CASSLYGIPSTNTQYF.

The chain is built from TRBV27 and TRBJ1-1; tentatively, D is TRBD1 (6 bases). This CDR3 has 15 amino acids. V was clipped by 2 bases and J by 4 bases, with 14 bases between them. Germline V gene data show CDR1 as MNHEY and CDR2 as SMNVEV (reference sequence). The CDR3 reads CASSLNGGLGTEAFF. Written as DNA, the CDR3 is TGTGCCAGCAGTTTAAATGGGGGGCTGGGCACTGAAGCTTTCTTT.

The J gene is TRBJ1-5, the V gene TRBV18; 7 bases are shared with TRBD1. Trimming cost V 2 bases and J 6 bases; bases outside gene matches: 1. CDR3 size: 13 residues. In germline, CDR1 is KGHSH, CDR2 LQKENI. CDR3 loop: CASSPDRAQPQHF. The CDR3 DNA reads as TGTGCCAGCTCACCAGACAGGGCTCAGCCCCAGCATTTT.

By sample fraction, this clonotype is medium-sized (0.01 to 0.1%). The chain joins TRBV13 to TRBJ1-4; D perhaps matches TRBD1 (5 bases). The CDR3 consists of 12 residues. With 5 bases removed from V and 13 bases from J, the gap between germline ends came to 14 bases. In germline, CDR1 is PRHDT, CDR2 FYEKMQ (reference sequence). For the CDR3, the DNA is TGTGCCAGCAGCGCACTTGGGACTTCACTGTTTTTT. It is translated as CASSALGTSLFF.

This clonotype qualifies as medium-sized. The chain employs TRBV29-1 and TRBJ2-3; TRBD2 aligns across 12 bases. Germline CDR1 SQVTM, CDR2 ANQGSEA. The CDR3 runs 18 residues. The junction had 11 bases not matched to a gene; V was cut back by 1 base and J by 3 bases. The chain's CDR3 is CSVEGLAGGPVVTDTQYF. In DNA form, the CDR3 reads TGCAGCGTTGAAGGTCTAGCGGGGGGGCCGGTAGTGACAGATACGCAGTATTTT.

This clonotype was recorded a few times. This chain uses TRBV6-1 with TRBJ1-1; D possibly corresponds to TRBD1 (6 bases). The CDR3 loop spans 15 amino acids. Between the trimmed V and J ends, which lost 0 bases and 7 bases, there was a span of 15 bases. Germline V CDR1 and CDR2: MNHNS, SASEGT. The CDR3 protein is CASSEARDTALEAFF. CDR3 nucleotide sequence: TGTGCCAGCAGTGAAGCAAGGGACACAGCCCTTGAAGCTTTCTTT.

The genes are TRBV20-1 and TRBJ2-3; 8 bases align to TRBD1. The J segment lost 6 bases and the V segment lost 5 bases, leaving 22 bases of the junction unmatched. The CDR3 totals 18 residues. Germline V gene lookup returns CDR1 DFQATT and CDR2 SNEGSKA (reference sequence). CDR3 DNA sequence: TGCAGTGCTTACGTACCTAGAGTTGGGACAGGCCCCACGGATACGCAGTATTTT. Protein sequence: CSAYVPRVGTGPTDTQYF.

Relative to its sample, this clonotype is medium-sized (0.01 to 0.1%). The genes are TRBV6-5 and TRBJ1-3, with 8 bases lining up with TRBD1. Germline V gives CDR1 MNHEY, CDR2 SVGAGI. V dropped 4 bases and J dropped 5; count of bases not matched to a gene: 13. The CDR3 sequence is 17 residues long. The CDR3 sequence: CASSSSPLRTGRNTIYF. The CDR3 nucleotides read TGTGCCAGCAGTTCATCTCCCCTCAGGACAGGGAGAAACACCATATATTTT.

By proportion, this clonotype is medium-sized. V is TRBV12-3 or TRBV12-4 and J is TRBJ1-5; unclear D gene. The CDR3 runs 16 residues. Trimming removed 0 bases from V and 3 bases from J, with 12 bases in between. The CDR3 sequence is CASSLAGDGPNQPQHF. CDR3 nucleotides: TGTGCCAGCAGTTTAGCGGGTGACGGACCCAATCAGCCCCAGCATTTT.

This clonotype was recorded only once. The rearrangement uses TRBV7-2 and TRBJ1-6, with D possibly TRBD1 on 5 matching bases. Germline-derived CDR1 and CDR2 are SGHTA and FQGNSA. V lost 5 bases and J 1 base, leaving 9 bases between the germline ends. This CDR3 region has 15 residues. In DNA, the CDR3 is TGTGCCAGCAGCCGGACACCTTCCTATAATTCACCCCTCCACTTT. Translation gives CASSRTPSYNSPLHF.

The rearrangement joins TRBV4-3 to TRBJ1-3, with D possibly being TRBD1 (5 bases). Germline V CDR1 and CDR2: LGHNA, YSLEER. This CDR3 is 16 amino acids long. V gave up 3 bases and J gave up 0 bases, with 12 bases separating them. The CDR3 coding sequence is TGCGCCAGCAGCCATAGGGGAGGGACCTCTGGAAACACCATATATTTT. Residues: CASSHRGGTSGNTIYF.

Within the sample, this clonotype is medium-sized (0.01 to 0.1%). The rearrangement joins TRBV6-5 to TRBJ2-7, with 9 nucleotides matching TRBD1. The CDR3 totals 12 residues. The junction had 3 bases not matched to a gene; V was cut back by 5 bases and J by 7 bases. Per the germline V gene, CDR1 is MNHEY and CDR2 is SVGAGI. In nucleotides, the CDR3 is TGTGCCAGCAGTACCGGGACAGGGGAGCAGTACTTC. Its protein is CASSTGTGEQYF.

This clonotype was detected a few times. The CDR3: CASITLSGTPRGYTF. CDR3 coding DNA: TGTGCCAGCATCACTCTTTCCGGGACCCCGAGGGGCTACACCTTC. The genes are TRBV6-5 and TRBJ1-2; TRBD1 might be the D (5 bases). Germline V gene sequence: CDR1 MNHEY, CDR2 SVGAGI. The CDR3 has 15 residues. Trimming left V 7 bases short and J 8 bases short, with 23 bases between.

CDR3 coding DNA: TGTGCCAGCTCCCAGGGACAGGGGTGGGGACCCTACGAGCAGTACTTC. Translating it yields CASSQGQGWGPYEQYF. The chain recombines TRBV18 with TRBJ2-7; TRBD1 agrees at 10 bases. V lost 6 bases to trimming and J lost 2 bases; unmatched junction nucleotides: 10. This CDR3 is built from 16 residues. Germline V gene lookup returns CDR1 KGHSH and CDR2 LQKENI.

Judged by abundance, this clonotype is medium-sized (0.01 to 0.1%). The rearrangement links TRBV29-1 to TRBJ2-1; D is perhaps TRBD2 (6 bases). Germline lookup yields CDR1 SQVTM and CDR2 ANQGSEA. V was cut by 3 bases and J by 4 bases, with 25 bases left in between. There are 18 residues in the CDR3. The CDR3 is CSVEPTRGWVGPYNEQFF. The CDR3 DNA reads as TGCAGCGTTGAGCCCACCCGGGGGTGGGTGGGGCCATACAATGAGCAGTTCTTC.

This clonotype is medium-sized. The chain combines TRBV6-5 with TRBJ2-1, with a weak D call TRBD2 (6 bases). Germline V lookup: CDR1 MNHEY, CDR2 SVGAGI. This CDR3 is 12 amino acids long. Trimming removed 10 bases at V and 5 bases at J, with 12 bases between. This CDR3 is CATRDFNNEQFF. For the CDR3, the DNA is TGTGCCACCCGGGACTTCAACAATGAGCAGTTCTTC.

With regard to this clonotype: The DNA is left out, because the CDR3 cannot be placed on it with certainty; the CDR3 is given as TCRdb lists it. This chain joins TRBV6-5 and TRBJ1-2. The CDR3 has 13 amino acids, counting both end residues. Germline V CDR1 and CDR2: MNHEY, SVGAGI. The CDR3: CASSSSINYGYTF.

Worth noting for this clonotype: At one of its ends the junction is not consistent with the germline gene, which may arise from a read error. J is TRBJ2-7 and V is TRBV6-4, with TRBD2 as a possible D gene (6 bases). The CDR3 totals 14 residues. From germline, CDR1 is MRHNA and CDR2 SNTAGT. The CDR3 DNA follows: TGTGTCAGCAGTGACTCGCACGGGAGTCACGAGCAGTACTTC. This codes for CVSSDSHGSHEQYF.